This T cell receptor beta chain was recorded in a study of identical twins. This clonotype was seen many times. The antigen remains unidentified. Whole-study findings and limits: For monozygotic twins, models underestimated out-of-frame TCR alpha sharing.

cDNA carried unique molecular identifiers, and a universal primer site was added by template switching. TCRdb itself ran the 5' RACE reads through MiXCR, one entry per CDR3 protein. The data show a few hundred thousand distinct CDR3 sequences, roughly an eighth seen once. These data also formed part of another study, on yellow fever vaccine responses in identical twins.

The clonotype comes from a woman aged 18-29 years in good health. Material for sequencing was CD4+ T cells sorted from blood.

The CDR3 DNA follows: TGTGCCAGCACCTCGGACATTGCCTACGAGCAGTACTTC. This gives the protein CASTSDIAYEQYF. V and J are TRBV12-3 or TRBV12-4 and TRBJ2-7, with D perhaps TRBD1 (5 bases). V lost 7 bases to trimming and J lost 2 bases, with 12 bases between them. The CDR3 length is 13 residues.